Shown below are 2 T cell receptor beta chains from a single sample sequenced in a study of T cells in Graves' hyperthyroidism and ophthalmopathy. The investigators amplified TCR beta CDR3 regions from RNA transcripts. HTBI primers were employed in a first-round RT-PCR of the TCR CDR3. TCRdb independently ran MiXCR on the multiplex PCR reads; one entry per CDR3 protein. The table records roughly 130,000 distinct CDR3 sequences, roughly 23% of them present only once. The material sequenced was blood. Receptors originate from a woman aged 45-59 years with Graves' hyperthyroidism that later progressed to Graves' ophthalmopathy.

In this sample, this clonotype turned up many times. CDR3 loop: CASSSLFTDTQYF. The DNA of the CDR3 is TGTGCCAGCAGTAGCCTTTTTACAGATACGCAGTATTTT. The chain couples TRBV28 to TRBJ2-3; D unresolved. V lost 5 bases, J lost 3 bases, and 9 bases lay in between. The CDR3 sequence is 13 residues long. Germline CDR1 is MDHEN and CDR2 is SYDVKM. The full variable domain, with the rest looked up from reference TRBV28 and TRBJ2-3, is DVKVTQSSRYLVKRTGEKVFLECVQDMDHENMFWYRQDPGLGLRLIYFSYDVKMKEKGDIPEGYSVSREKKERFSLILESASTNQTSMYLCASSSLFTDTQYFGPGTRLTVL.

This clonotype came up many times. The chain is built from TRBV5-1 and TRBJ2-3, with 7 bases fitting TRBD2. Germline V lookup: CDR1 SGHRS, CDR2 YFSETQ. CDR3 length: 14 residues. V lost 9 bases to trimming and J lost 0 bases; unmatched junction nucleotides: 7. CDR3 sequence: CATRAGASTDTQYF. The CDR3 DNA reads as TGCGCCACTAGGGCGGGAGCAAGCACAGATACGCAGTATTTT.